This TCR beta chain came from a study of brain T cells in children with intractable seizures. Overall study findings and caveats: Patients' HCMV serostatus was unknown; virus specificity rests on CDR3 similarity alone.

Specified time point: blood from clinic visit 5 months post-surgery; TSC patient then seizure free. The sequenced cases were selected for having the highest brain T cell transcript signatures. At least one anti-epileptic drug was given before surgery. J was trimmed by 2 bases and V by 3 bases; bases with no gene match: 4. Germline V gives CDR1 SGHTA, CDR2 FQGNSA. This CDR3 spans 14 amino acids. Data came from immunoSEQ multiplex PCR; TCRdb stores just in-frame clones and leaves some out. Altogether 300,000 to 400,000 clones are present, more than 85% being singletons, with the ten largest covering about 5.8%. This clone was counted a single time. Its antigen is unknown.

The V gene is TRBV7-2, the J gene TRBJ2-7; the match to TRBD1 covers 7 bases. The clonotype was recovered from a boy under two years old with tuberous sclerosis and intractable seizures. Here the sequenced sample was peripheral blood, taken about 5 months after surgery. CDR3 coding DNA: TGTGCCAGCAGCTTGGGACAGCACACCTACGAGCAGTACTTC. Protein: CASSLGQHTYEQYF.